By frequency in the sample, the clone carrying this TCR beta chain is medium-sized. The CDR3 is 15 amino acids. Trimming at V came to 6 bases and at J to 12 bases, leaving 18 bases not matched to a gene. Germline V gene lookup returns CDR1 MNHNS and CDR2 SASEGT. This entry belongs to a study of prognosis after radiotherapy for stage I lung cancer. Two-round multiplex PCR amplified TCR beta CDR3 from genomic DNA. First-round PCR, the initial amplification, used primers specific to each TRBV and TRBJ gene. The second round of PCR employed universal primers. Via MiXCR, TCRdb re-called the multiplex PCR reads, giving one row per CDR3 protein. This table holds about 21,000 distinct CDR3 sequences, 35% to 45% found once.

Source: PBMCs, taken before or after stereotactic body radiation therapy (not recorded which). This clonotype was obtained from a donor of 50 years or more with non-small cell lung cancer. The chain has TRBV6-1 and TRBJ2-7, with 9 bases that match TRBD1. The chain's CDR3 is CASSPYRGRPAGPYF. As DNA, the CDR3 is TGTGCCAGCAGCCCCTACAGGGGGCGTCCGGCGGGTCCGTACTTC.